The present T cell receptor (beta chain) was sequenced within a study of T cell responses to AZD1222 COVID-19 vaccine. Sequencing used immunoSEQ multiplex PCR; TCRdb keeps in-frame clones, though not all of them. Of some 150,000 clones listed, 80% to 95% are singletons. General observations from the study: In a largely white British group with more females than males, clonal diversity was possibly underestimated.

The CDR3 spans 16 residues. Per the germline V gene, CDR1 is KGHSH and CDR2 is LQKENI. V shed 2 bases and J shed 1 base, with 12 bases lying between them. A word on this clone: Its antigen is as yet unknown.

The source material was peripheral blood, sampled on day 0 of AZD1222 vaccination. The sequence was collected from an adult in good health. The chain uses TRBV18 and TRBJ1-5; possibly TRBD1 for D (6 bases). The chain's CDR3 is CASSPGGGGSNQPQHF. Written as DNA, the CDR3 is TGTGCCAGCTCACCAGGGGGAGGGGGAAGCAATCAGCCCCAGCATTTT.